Shown below are 5 T cell receptor beta chains from a single sample sequenced in a study of T cells in tumors after PD-1 blockade. The repertoire was sequenced with immunoSEQ multiplex PCR; TCRdb's copy has only in-frame clones and lacks some. The sample shows roughly 12,000 clones, 60% to 70% of them seen only once. The sample was tumor tissue, taken before anti-PD-1 treatment. The source is a human donor with basal cell carcinoma.

The chain recombines TRBV9 with TRBJ2-3, with 8 bases matching TRBD2. This CDR3 comprises 16 residues. CDR1 SGDLS and CDR2 YYNGEE come from the germline V gene. Germline trimming cut 0 bases from V and 2 bases from J; bases unmatched to any gene: 5. For the CDR3, the DNA is TGTGCCAGCAGCGTAGGAGGTAGCGGGGCCACAGATACGCAGTATTTT. This sequence encodes CASSVGGSGATDTQYF. The full variable domain, rest sourced from reference TRBV9 and TRBJ2-3, is DSGVTQTPKHLITATGQRVTLRCSPRSGDLSVYWYQQSLDQGLQFLIQYYNGEERAKGNILERFSAQQFPDLHSELNLSSLELGDSALYFCASSVGGSGATDTQYFGPGTRLTVL.

The rearrangement joins TRBV4-3 to TRBJ1-3; maybe TRBD1 (5 bases). The CDR3 is made up of 18 amino acids. Germline CDR1 reads LGHNA; CDR2 reads YSLEER. V lost 1 base to trimming and J lost 2 bases, with 18 bases between them. CDR3 loop: CASSQAREGFTAGNTIYF. The CDR3 nucleotides read TGCGCCAGCAGCCAAGCGCGGGAGGGGTTTACGGCTGGAAACACCATATATTTT.

This clone rates as medium-sized. This chain uses TRBV6-2 or TRBV6-3 with TRBJ1-5; the D gene is possibly TRBD1 (6 bases). The CDR3 sequence is 15 residues long. CDR1 and CDR2 from the germline V gene are MNHEY and SVGEGT. Trimming took 6 bases from V and 1 from J, leaving 13 bases between them. The CDR3 is CASSRTVNSNQPQHF. The CDR3 DNA reads TGTGCCAGCAGCCGGACAGTTAACAGCAATCAGCCCCAGCATTTT.

This clone came up once. This chain joins TRBV27 and TRBJ1-2, with TRBD1 as a possible D gene (5 bases). Trimming took off 5 bases at V and 7 bases at J, with 11 bases between the two ends. The CDR3 is 12 residues long. From germline, CDR1 is MNHEY and CDR2 SMNVEV (reference sequence). The CDR3 spells CASSPGDGGYTF. The CDR3 DNA reads as TGTGCCAGCAGTCCCGGGGACGGTGGCTACACCTTC.

In its sample, this clone was seen a few times. CDR3 sequence (DNA): TGTGCCAGCAGTTTAACAGGGCCCAGCTCCTATAATTCACCCCTCCACTTT. It codes for CASSLTGPSSYNSPLHF. The V gene is TRBV28, the J gene TRBJ1-6, with D possibly being TRBD1 (6 bases). V dropped 2 bases and J dropped 0 bases, with 11 bases sitting between them. Germline CDR1 reads MDHEN; CDR2 reads SYDVKM. The CDR3 covers 17 residues.